One and the same sample provided the 16 T cell receptor beta chains below, sequenced in a study of OX40 agonist ivuxolimab in advanced cancers. Libraries were prepared by immunoSEQ multiplex PCR; TCRdb keeps only in-frame clonotypes and omits some of them. Among about 73,000 clones listed, 92% were seen once. The sequences come from CD4+ or CD8+ T cells sorted from blood, collected in a trial of the OX40 agonist ivuxolimab. Receptor source: an adult with an advanced solid tumor such as melanoma, head and neck, liver or kidney cancer.

This chain connects TRBV7-9 to TRBJ1-1; D may be TRBD1 (6 bases). V was shortened by 6 bases and J by 2 bases, with 10 bases between the two germline ends. The CDR3 covers 13 residues. Germline CDR1 and CDR2: SEHNR and FQNEAQ (reference sequence). CDR3 nucleotide sequence: TGTGCCAGCAGATCGACAGGAAACACTGAAGCTTTCTTT. It yields the protein CASRSTGNTEAFF.

V and J are TRBV7-9 and TRBJ2-3, with unresolved D. V was trimmed by 5 bases and J by 0 bases, leaving 12 bases between them. The germline V gene encodes CDR1 SEHNR and CDR2 FQNEAQ (reference sequence). The CDR3 consists of 15 residues. The CDR3 sequence is CASSLRPESTDTQYF. The CDR3, as DNA: TGTGCCAGCAGCCTTCGACCCGAGAGCACAGATACGCAGTATTTT.

This clone was seen only a few times. The rearrangement links TRBV30 to TRBJ1-1, with 7 positions matching TRBD1. Unmatched junction bases numbered 7, after V lost 7 bases and J lost 5 bases. Germline lookup yields CDR1 GTSNPN and CDR2 SVGIG (reference sequence). The CDR3 has 12 amino acids. The CDR3 DNA sequence: TGTGCCTTTGACAGGGACCCAACTGAAGCTTTCTTT. Translation gives CAFDRDPTEAFF.

The V gene is TRBV2, the J gene TRBJ1-2, with D perhaps matching TRBD1 (5 bases). There are 12 residues in the CDR3. Germline lookup yields CDR1 SNHLY and CDR2 FYNNEI. The germline V and J ends were trimmed by 6 bases and 2 bases, with 7 bases remaining between them. The CDR3 sequence is CASSRDNYGYTF. The CDR3 nucleotides are TGTGCCAGCAGCCGGGACAACTATGGCTACACCTTC.

The genes are TRBV5-4 and TRBJ2-3; possible D gene TRBD1, 6 bases. Trimming removed 0 bases at V and 2 bases at J, with 7 bases between. Germline-derived CDR1 and CDR2 are SGHNT and YYREEE (reference sequence). The CDR3 loop spans 14 amino acids. The CDR3 here is CASSLAGDTDTQYF. The CDR3 DNA reads as TGTGCCAGCAGCTTGGCAGGGGACACAGATACGCAGTATTTT.

This clone was counted a few times. This chain joins TRBV13 and TRBJ2-7; D not certain. V was clipped by 5 bases and J by 5 bases, with 13 bases between them. The CDR3 spans 13 residues. The germline V gene has CDR1 PRHDT and CDR2 FYEKMQ (reference sequence). The CDR3 DNA reads as TGTGCCAGCAGCACAACCCCATCCCACGAGCAGTACTTC. Its protein is CASSTTPSHEQYF.

The chain employs TRBV6-5 and TRBJ2-1; 12 nucleotides agree with TRBD2. The junction had 4 bases not matched to a gene; V was cut back by 1 base and J by 6 bases. The CDR3 sequence is 16 residues long. Germline V lookup: CDR1 MNHEY, CDR2 SVGAGI. CDR3 sequence reads: CASSYYPSGRANEQFF. The CDR3 DNA follows: TGTGCCAGCAGTTACTATCCTAGCGGGAGGGCCAATGAGCAGTTCTTC.

This chain links TRBV25-1 with TRBJ1-1; possibly TRBD1 for D (6 bases). The CDR3 runs to 15 residues. Germline V gene sequence: CDR1 MGHDK, CDR2 SYGVNS. Trimming pared 4 bases from V and 5 bases from J, leaving 17 bases between. Here the CDR3 reads CASSARQALGTEAFF. DNA of the CDR3: TGTGCCAGCAGTGCTAGACAGGCGCTAGGGACTGAAGCTTTCTTT. Filled out from reference TRBV25-1 and TRBJ1-1, the complete variable domain reads EADIYQTPRYLVIGTGKKITLECSQTMGHDKMYWYQQDPGMELHLIHYSYGVNSTEKGDLSSESTVSRIRTEHFPLTLESARPSHTSQYLCASSARQALGTEAFFGQGTRLTVV.

The chain combines TRBV18 with TRBJ2-7, with 8 bases that match TRBD2. The V gene end was trimmed by 0 bases and the J gene end by 3 bases; junction bases not matched to a gene: 7. Germline CDR1 is KGHSH and CDR2 is LQKENI. This CDR3 is 16 amino acids long. The CDR3 is CASSPPGAGGLYEQYF. The DNA of the CDR3 is TGTGCCAGCTCACCACCTGGGGCGGGAGGTCTCTACGAGCAGTACTTC.

CDR3 sequence (DNA): TGTGCCAGCAGCGTAGTAGAAAACTATGGCTACACCTTC. Translating it yields CASSVVENYGYTF. This chain connects TRBV9 to TRBJ1-2; D is undetermined. Germline CDR1 is SGDLS and CDR2 is YYNGEE. V lost 0 bases and J 2 bases, leaving 5 bases between the germline ends. There are 13 residues in the CDR3. Using reference TRBV9 and TRBJ1-2 for the parts outside the CDR3, the full variable domain is DSGVTQTPKHLITATGQRVTLRCSPRSGDLSVYWYQQSLDQGLQFLIQYYNGEERAKGNILERFSAQQFPDLHSELNLSSLELGDSALYFCASSVVENYGYTFGSGTRLTVV.

This chain joins TRBV5-4 and TRBJ1-3, with D possibly matching TRBD1 (6 bases). The length of the CDR3 is 17 residues. Trimming cost V 0 bases and J 3 bases, with 16 bases left between them. CDR1 is SGHNT and CDR2 is YYREEE in the germline V gene (reference sequence). Here the CDR3 reads CASSLGGGGGIGNTIYF. For the CDR3, the DNA is TGTGCCAGCAGCTTGGGCGGAGGAGGGGGAATTGGAAACACCATATATTTT.

The chain combines TRBV29-1 with TRBJ2-1; D is undetermined. The germline V and J ends were trimmed by 7 bases and 4 bases, with 23 bases remaining between them. In germline, CDR1 is SQVTM, CDR2 ANQGSEA. This CDR3 is built from 16 residues. The chain's CDR3 is CSAPRSLTSIYNEQFF. The CDR3 DNA reads TGCAGCGCCCCGAGGTCACTAACCAGCATATACAATGAGCAGTTCTTC.

CDR3 residues: CASSPALAGASYEQYF. The CDR3 DNA is TGTGCCAGCAGCCCCGCCCTAGCGGGGGCATCCTACGAGCAGTACTTC. The rearrangement joins TRBV11-3 to TRBJ2-7; 10 bases align to TRBD2. The trim removed 5 bases at V and 1 base at J, leaving 8 bases unmatched. Germline assignment: CDR1 SGHNT and CDR2 YENEEA. The CDR3 is 16 residues long.

This clone was seen a single time. The chain couples TRBV9 to TRBJ2-2, with unresolved D. Germline assignment: CDR1 SGDLS and CDR2 YYNGEE. V was clipped by 4 bases and J by 0 bases, with 13 bases between them. The CDR3 has 16 amino acids. CDR3 residues: CASSKSLVANTGELFF. The CDR3 nucleotides are TGTGCCAGCAGCAAGAGCCTAGTAGCGAACACCGGGGAGCTGTTTTTT. Full variable domain (outside the CDR3, taken from reference TRBV9 and TRBJ2-2): DSGVTQTPKHLITATGQRVTLRCSPRSGDLSVYWYQQSLDQGLQFLIQYYNGEERAKGNILERFSAQQFPDLHSELNLSSLELGDSALYFCASSKSLVANTGELFFGEGSRLTVL.

This rearrangement joins TRBV27 to TRBJ2-2; 13 bases fit TRBD2. After removal of 7 bases from V and 0 bases from J, the junction contained 14 bases not matched to a gene. Germline V lookup: CDR1 MNHEY, CDR2 SMNVEV (reference sequence). The CDR3 covers 20 residues. Here the CDR3 DNA reads TGTGCCAGCATTACAGCTCCAGGGACTAGCGGGATCCCGAACACCGGGGAGCTGTTTTTT. Its protein is CASITAPGTSGIPNTGELFF.

This clone was picked up a small number of times. This chain joins TRBV6-5 and TRBJ1-1, with 8 bases matching TRBD1. The V gene end was trimmed by 7 bases and the J gene end by 4 bases; junction bases not matched to a gene: 8. The CDR3 has 14 residues. Germline V CDR1 and CDR2: MNHEY, SVGAGI. The CDR3 loop reads CASKYGQGGTEAFF. As DNA, the CDR3 is TGTGCCAGCAAATATGGACAGGGCGGCACTGAAGCTTTCTTT.